The clone carrying this T cell receptor (beta chain) was observed a handful of times. These data originate in a study of cytomegalovirus exposure and HLA in healthy donors. It was with 60 Vbeta and 13 Jbeta primers that the PCR ran. TCRdb's table, derived via immunoSEQ multiplex PCR, lists solely in-frame clones and lacks some. The repertoire has some 120,000 clones, approximately 78% of them found once; the top ten carry 22%. The CDR3 is 16 residues long. V lost 7 bases and J lost 3; bases outside the gene matches: 9. Germline V gives CDR1 MDHEN, CDR2 SYDVKM. Material: PBMCs. The source is a man aged 25 to 45 in good health and CMV-seropositive. The V call is TRBV28, the J call TRBJ1-5; 10 bases are a match to TRBD1. In DNA, the CDR3 is TGTGCCAGCAATCTCTCCGGGACAGGGGTCAATCAGCCCCAGCATTTT. Protein: CASNLSGTGVNQPQHF.